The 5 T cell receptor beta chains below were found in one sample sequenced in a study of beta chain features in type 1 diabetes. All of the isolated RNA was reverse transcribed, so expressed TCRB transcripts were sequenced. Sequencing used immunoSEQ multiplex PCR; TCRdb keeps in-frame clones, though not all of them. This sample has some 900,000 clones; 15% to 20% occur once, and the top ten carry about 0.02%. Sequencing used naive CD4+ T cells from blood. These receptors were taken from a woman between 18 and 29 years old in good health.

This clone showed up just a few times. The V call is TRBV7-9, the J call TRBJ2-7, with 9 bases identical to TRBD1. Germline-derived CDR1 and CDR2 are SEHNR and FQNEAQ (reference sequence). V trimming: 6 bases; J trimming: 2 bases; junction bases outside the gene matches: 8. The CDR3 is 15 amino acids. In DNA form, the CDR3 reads TGTGCCAGCAGGGGACCGGGACAGGGCACCTACGAGCAGTACTTC. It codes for CASRGPGQGTYEQYF.

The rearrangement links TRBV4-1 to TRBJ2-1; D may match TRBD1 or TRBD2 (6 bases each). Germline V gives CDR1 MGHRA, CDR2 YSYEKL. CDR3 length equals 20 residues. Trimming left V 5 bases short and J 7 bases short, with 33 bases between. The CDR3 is CASSAYPRDGGRLKRNEQFF. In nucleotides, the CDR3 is TGCGCCAGCAGCGCCTACCCCCGGGACGGGGGCCGCTTGAAACGTAATGAGCAGTTCTTC.

Written as DNA, the CDR3 is TGTGCCAGCAGCCCGCGGACAGGGGGCTACGAGCAGTACTTC. Residues: CASSPRTGGYEQYF. This chain uses TRBV9 with TRBJ2-7; 10 bases are a match to TRBD1. This CDR3 has 14 amino acids. The V segment lost 4 bases and the J segment 3 bases; nucleotides outside the gene matches: 4. Germline CDR1 SGDLS, CDR2 YYNGEE.

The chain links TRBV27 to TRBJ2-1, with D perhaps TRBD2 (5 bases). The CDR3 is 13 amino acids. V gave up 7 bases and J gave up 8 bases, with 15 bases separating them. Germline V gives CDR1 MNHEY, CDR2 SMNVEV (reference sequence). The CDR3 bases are TGTGCCAGCACCACACCCTTGAGGGATGAGCAGTTCTTC. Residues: CASTTPLRDEQFF.

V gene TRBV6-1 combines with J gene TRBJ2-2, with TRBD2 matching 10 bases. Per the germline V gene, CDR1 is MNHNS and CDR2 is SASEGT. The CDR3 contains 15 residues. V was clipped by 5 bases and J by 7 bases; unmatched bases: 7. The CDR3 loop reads CASSRTSGLNGELFF. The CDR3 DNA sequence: TGTGCCAGCAGTCGGACTAGCGGATTGAACGGGGAGCTGTTTTTT.